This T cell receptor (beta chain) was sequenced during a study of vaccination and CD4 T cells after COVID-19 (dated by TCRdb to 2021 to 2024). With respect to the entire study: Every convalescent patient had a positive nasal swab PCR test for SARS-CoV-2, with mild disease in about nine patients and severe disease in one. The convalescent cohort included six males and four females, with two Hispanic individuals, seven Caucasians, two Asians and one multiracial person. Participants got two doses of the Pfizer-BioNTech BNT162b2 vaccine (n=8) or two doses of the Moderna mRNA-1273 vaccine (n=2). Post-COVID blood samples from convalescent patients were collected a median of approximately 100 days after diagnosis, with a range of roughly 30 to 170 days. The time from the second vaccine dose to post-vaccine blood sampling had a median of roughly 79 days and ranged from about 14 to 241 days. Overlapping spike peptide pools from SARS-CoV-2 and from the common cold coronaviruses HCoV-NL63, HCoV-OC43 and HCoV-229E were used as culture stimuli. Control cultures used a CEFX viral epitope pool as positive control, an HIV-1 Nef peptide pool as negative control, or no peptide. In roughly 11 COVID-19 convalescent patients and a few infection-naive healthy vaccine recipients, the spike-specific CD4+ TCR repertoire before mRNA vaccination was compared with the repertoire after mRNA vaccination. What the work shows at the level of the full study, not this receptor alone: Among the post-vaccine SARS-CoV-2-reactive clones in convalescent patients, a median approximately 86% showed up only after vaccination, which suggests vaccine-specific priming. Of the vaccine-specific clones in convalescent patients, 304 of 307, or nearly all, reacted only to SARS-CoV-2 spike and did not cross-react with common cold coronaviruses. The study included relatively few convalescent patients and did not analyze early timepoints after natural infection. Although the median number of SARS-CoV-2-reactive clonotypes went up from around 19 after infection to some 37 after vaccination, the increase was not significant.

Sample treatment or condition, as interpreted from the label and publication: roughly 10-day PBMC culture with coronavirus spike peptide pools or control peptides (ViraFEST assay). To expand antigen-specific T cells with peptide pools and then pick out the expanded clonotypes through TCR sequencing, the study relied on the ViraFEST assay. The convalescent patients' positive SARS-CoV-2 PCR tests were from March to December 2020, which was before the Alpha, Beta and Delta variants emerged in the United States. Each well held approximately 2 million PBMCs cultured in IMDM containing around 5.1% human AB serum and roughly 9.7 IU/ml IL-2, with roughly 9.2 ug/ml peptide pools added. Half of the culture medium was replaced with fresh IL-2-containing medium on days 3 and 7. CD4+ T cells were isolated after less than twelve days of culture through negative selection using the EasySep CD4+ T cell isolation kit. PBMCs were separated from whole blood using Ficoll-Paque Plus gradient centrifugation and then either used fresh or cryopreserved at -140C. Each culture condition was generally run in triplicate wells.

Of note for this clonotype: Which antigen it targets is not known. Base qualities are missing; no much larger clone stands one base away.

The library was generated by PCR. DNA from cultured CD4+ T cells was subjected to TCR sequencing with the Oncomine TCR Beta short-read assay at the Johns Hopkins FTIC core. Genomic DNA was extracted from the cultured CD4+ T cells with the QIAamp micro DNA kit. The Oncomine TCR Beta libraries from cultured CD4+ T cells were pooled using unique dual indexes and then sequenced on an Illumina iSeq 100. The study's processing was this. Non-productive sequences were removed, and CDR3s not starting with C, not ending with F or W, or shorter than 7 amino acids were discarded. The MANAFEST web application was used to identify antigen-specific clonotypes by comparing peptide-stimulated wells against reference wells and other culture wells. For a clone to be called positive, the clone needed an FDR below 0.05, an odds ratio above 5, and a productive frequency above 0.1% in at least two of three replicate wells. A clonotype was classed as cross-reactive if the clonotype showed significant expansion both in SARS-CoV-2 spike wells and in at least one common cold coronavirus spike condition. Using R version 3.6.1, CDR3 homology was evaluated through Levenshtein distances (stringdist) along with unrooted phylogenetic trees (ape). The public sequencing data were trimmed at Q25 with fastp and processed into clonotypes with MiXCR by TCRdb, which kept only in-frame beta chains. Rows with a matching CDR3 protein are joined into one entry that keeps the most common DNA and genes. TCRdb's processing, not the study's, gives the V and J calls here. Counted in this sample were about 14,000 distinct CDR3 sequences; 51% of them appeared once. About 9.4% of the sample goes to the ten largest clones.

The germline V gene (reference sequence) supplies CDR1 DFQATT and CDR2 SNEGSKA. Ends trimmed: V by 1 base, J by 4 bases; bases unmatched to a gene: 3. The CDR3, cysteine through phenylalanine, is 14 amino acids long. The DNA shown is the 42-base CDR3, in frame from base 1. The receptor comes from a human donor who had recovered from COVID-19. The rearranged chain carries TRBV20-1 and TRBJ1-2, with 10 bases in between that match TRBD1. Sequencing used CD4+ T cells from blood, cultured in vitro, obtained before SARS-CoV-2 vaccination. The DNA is TGCAGTGCTAGAGGGACAGGGGGGATCTATGGCTACACCTTC. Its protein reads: CSARGTGGIYGYTF.